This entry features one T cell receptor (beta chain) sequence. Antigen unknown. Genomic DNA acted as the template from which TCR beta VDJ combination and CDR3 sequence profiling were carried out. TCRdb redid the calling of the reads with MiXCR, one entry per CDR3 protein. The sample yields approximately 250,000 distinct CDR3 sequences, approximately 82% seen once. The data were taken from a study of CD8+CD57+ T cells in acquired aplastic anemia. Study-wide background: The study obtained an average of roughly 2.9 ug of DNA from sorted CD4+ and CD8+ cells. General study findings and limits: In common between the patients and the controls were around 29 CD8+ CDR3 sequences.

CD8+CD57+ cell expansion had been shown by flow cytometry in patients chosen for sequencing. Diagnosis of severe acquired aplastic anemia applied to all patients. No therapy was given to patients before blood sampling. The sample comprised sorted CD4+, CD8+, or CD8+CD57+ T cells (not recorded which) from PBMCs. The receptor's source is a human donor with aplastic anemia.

In DNA form, the CDR3 reads TGTGCCAGTAGTATAGTTGGCGGGGGAGACACAGATACGCAGTATTTT. This sequence encodes CASSIVGGGDTDTQYF. The V call is TRBV19, the J call TRBJ2-3, with TRBD2 matching 7 bases. The CDR3 contains 16 residues. The V and J ends lost 1 base and 2 bases, in that order; junction bases with no gene match: 6. Germline values: CDR1 LNHDA, CDR2 SQIVND (reference sequence). Full variable domain (rest looked up from reference TRBV19 and TRBJ2-3): DGGITQSPKYLFRKEGQNVTLSCEQNLNHDAMYWYRQDPGQGLRLIYYSQIVNDFQKGDIAEGYSVSREKKESFPLTVTSAQKNPTAFYLCASSIVGGGDTDTQYFGPGTRLTVL.